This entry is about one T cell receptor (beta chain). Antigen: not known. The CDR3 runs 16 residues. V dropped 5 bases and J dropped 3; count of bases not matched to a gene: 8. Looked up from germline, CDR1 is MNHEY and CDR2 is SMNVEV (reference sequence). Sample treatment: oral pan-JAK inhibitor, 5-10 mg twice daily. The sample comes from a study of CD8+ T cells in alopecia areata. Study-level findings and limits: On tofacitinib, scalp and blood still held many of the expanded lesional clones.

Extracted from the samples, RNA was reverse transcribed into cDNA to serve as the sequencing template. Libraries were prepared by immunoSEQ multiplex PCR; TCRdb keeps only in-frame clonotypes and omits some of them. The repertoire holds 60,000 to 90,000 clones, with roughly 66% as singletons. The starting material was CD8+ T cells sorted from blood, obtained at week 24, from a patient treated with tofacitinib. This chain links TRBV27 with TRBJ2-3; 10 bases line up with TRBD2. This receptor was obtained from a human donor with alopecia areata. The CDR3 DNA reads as TGTGCCAGCAGTATGATTAGCGGGAGGCTGACAGATACGCAGTATTTT. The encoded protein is CASSMISGRLTDTQYF.